This T cell receptor (beta chain) is from a study of OX40 agonist ivuxolimab in advanced cancers. About the study as a whole: Ivuxolimab was a fully human IgG2 agonistic monoclonal antibody targeting the costimulatory receptor OX40 (CD134). Intravenous ivuxolimab was administered to patients every 2 weeks at six dose levels: 0.01, 0.1, 0.3, 1.5, 3 and 10 mg/kg. Of the approximately 50 dose-escalation patients, hepatocellular carcinoma was present in 19, melanoma in some 15, renal cell carcinoma in 9 and head and neck cancer in 9. A male proportion of about 79% and a mean age of approximately 61 years, ranging from about 20 to 79, were recorded for the dose-escalation cohort. Prior anti-PD-1, anti-PD-L1 or anti-CTLA-4 therapy was permitted, and checkpoint inhibitors had been received by about 36% of dose-escalation patients. Partial responses occurred in three dose-escalation patients: two with cutaneous melanoma and one with hepatocellular carcinoma. The point of sequencing TCRbeta in the periphery was to test whether ivuxolimab changed TCR sequence diversity and drove clonal T-cell expansion. The paper reports the monotherapy dose-escalation portion (N of about 50 patients) of the phase I ivuxolimab trial.

CDR1 and CDR2 were assigned from the germline V gene (reference sequence) as LNHDA and SQIVND. V loses 6 bases of germline sequence and J loses 2 bases, and the interval between the two ends is 7 bases. Taken from cysteine to phenylalanine, the CDR3 has 13 residues. The entry retains the CDR3 DNA only, 39 bases that are in frame from base 1. Comment on this clone: The antigen it recognizes is unknown. Base qualities are missing; no much larger clone stands one base away.

Patients with autoimmune disease history or receiving systemic immunosuppression were excluded from the trial. Peripheral blood for TCR sequencing was collected from all dose cohorts at baseline, on cycle 4 day 1, and on cycle 7 day 1. The samples were taken from a phase I, first-in-human, multicenter, open-label dose-escalation trial of ivuxolimab. Adults with locally advanced or metastatic melanoma, renal cell carcinoma, hepatocellular carcinoma or head and neck squamous cell carcinoma were enrolled in the trial. Before TCR sequencing, CD4+ and CD8+ T cells were separately sorted from peripheral blood. To sequence the TCRbeta CDR3 region, genomic DNA was isolated from the sorted cells. The immunoSEQ Assay was used to sequence the TCRbeta CDR3 regions. The source is immuneACCESS, and TCRdb retained only in-frame sequences with V and J called. Part of the clones is not carried over; for the studies checked, unresolved V genes explain less than half of this, and the remainder is unexplained. The sample table contains roughly 70,000 clones; only one count was recorded for approximately 85% of them. The ten largest clones represent 5.5% to 8% of the sample.

The research as a whole found: At doses of 0.1 to 3.0 mg/kg, clonal expansion of both CD4+ and CD8+ T cells in blood was seen between baseline and week 6. Partial responders in the 0.1-3.0 mg/kg groups had among the lowest normalized peripheral clonal expansion, especially among CD8+ T cells. Low levels of normalized T-cell clonal expansion were also seen in some patients who did not respond. On average, CD8+ T cells showed more expanded clones than CD4+ T cells after ivuxolimab. Antigen specificity was not determined for the clonally expanded peripheral T cells.

This receptor was obtained from an adult with an advanced solid tumor such as melanoma, head and neck, liver or kidney cancer. The starting material was CD4+ or CD8+ T cells sorted from blood, obtained in a trial of the OX40 agonist ivuxolimab. The chain is made from TRBV19 and TRBJ1-4, with no D gene named confidently. The nucleotide sequence is given as TGTGCCAGTAGGCATGGGACTAATGAAAAACTGTTTTTT. Its amino acids are CASRHGTNEKLFF.